The clone carrying this T cell receptor beta chain was detected only a few times. Its antigen is currently unknown. Via MiXCR, TCRdb re-called the 5' RACE reads, giving one row per CDR3 protein. Seen here are about 600,000 distinct CDR3 sequences, roughly a fifth observed once, and the top ten hold under 8.5%. This entry belongs to a study of T-cell memory formation after mild COVID-19. General study points: While clones contracting from day 15 to 85 were balanced between CD4 and CD8, later expanders leaned CD4+.

This CDR3 contains 14 residues. V was trimmed by 6 bases and J by 4 bases, leaving 13 bases between them. Sequencing was done on a sample of PBMCs or a T cell subset sorted from them (not recorded which). The chain links TRBV12-3 or TRBV12-4 to TRBJ1-3, with D perhaps TRBD1 (6 bases). The sequence came from an adult woman who had mild COVID-19 (a few samples of this study predate the infection). Cell type and time point are not known. CDR3: CASRSTRGGNTIYF. The CDR3 nucleotides are TGTGCCAGCAGATCAACGAGGGGGGGAAACACCATATATTTT.